This T cell receptor (beta chain) is from a study of graft-versus-host responses after intestinal transplantation. CDR1 and CDR2 from the germline V gene are SGHTA and FQGTGA. V lost 5 bases and J lost 6; bases outside the gene matches: 7. The CDR3 covers 16 residues. Profiling relied on immunoSEQ multiplex PCR, and the TCRdb table lists in-frame clones only, not all of them. The data contain more than 65,000 clones, under 90% of them seen just once; the ten biggest clones take up 0.39%. Turning to this clone: The antigen remains undetermined.

The rearrangement links TRBV7-3 to TRBJ2-2; 12 bases map to TRBD1. This sample comprised unstimulated CD4+ T cells sorted from spleen or lymph node cells, obtained before transplant. This sequence was found in a human donor who was the organ donor for an intestinal transplant. CDR3 bases: TGTGCCAGCAGCCCTCGGGACAGGGGGCGATCCGGGGAGCTGTTTTTT. Its translation: CASSPRDRGRSGELFF.